A selection of T cell receptor beta chains follows, all from one sample in a study of cytomegalovirus exposure and HLA in healthy donors. Method: immunoSEQ multiplex PCR; TCRdb's copy keeps in-frame clones and lacks some. This sample has more than 90,000 clones, with about 79% found just once. The source material was PBMCs. Receptor source: a woman aged 18-29 years in good health and CMV-seropositive. Each CDR3 is given with its conserved first and last residue. D genes are given only for firm matches. Rows give clone size only sometimes, using once, few, many, or a class for an expanded clone.

-	-	TRBV2	TRBJ1-1	14	CASSPRTGDPEAFF	TGTGCCAGCAGTCCAAGGACGGGAGACCCTGAAGCTTTCTTT
-	TRBD2	TRBV6-5	TRBJ2-7	16	CASSYSVRGFTYEQYF	TGTGCCAGCAGTTACTCTGTGCGGGGGTTCACCTACGAGCAGTACTTC
-	TRBD1	TRBV7-2	TRBJ1-2	14	CASSLRDRVHGYTF	TGTGCCAGCAGCCTCCGGGACAGGGTCCATGGCTACACCTTC
once	-	TRBV28	TRBJ2-7	13	CASSFYGNYEQYF	TGTGCCAGCAGTTTTTACGGGAACTACGAGCAGTACTTC
-	TRBD1	TRBV6-1	TRBJ1-5	15	CASSAWTGYDQPQHF	TGTGCCAGCAGTGCCTGGACAGGGTACGATCAGCCCCAGCATTTT
-	TRBD1	TRBV2	TRBJ1-2	11	CASGQADGYTF	TGTGCCAGTGGACAGGCGGATGGCTACACCTTC
-	TRBD2	TRBV7-8	TRBJ2-7	12	CASSSATTSVNF	TGTGCCAGCAGCTCCGCCACGACTAGCGTGAACTTC
once	TRBD1	TRBV10-1	TRBJ2-1	17	CASTGELGTGEDNEQFF	TGCGCCAGCACCGGGGAATTAGGGACAGGAGAGGACAATGAGCAGTTCTTC
-	TRBD1	TRBV30	TRBJ2-1	15	CAWSRGQLSYNEQFF	TGTGCCTGGAGTCGGGGACAGCTCTCCTACAATGAGCAGTTCTTC
-	-	TRBV7-9	TRBJ1-2	13	CASREGTNYGYTF	TGTGCCAGCAGAGAGGGCACGAACTATGGCTACACCTTC
-	-	TRBV4-1	TRBJ2-7	15	CASSQELVGAYEQYF	TGCGCCAGCAGCCAAGAGCTAGTCGGCGCCTACGAGCAGTACTTC
-	-	TRBV9	TRBJ2-1	14	CASSVLTGGSEQFF	TGTGCCAGCAGCGTACTGACAGGTGGCAGTGAGCAGTTCTTC
-	-	TRBV4-1	TRBJ1-4	15	CASSRWTPTNEKLFF	TGCGCCAGCAGCCGATGGACACCAACTAATGAAAAACTGTTTTTT
-	-	TRBV7-2	TRBJ2-4	17	CASSLVKITGPKNIQYF	TGTGCCAGCAGCTTAGTGAAGATCACTGGTCCTAAAAACATTCAGTACTTC
-	TRBD1	TRBV27	TRBJ2-1	15	CASSSNRGPYNEQFF	TGTGCCAGCAGTTCTAACAGGGGGCCCTACAATGAGCAGTTCTTC
-	-	TRBV6-6	TRBJ2-7	14	CASSYGDTPYEQYF	TGTGCCAGCAGTTACGGGGACACCCCCTACGAGCAGTACTTC
-	TRBD1	TRBV19	TRBJ1-1	14	CASNMDRGGTEAFF	TGTGCCAGTAATATGGACAGGGGGGGCACTGAAGCTTTCTTT
-	-	TRBV9	TRBJ2-2	16	CASSVFRMANTGELFF	TGTGCCAGCAGCGTTTTTAGAATGGCGAACACCGGGGAGCTGTTTTTT
-	TRBD2	TRBV4-1	TRBJ2-1	14	CASSQGLAVNEQFF	TGCGCCAGCAGCCAAGGACTAGCGGTTAATGAGCAGTTCTTC
-	-	TRBV6-1	TRBJ2-7	13	CASSDRESLEQYF	TGTGCCAGCAGTGACAGGGAATCCCTCGAGCAGTACTTC
-	TRBD2	TRBV6-4	TRBJ2-3	14	CASSDSGGPDTQYF	TGTGCCAGCAGTGACTCGGGAGGGCCAGATACGCAGTATTTT
-	-	TRBV6-1	TRBJ2-5	13	CASIRGGGPSQYF	TGTGCCAGCATTCGGGGCGGAGGGCCGAGCCAGTACTTC
-	-	TRBV21-1	TRBJ2-7	12	CASMSRGCEQYF	TGTGCCAGCATGTCCCGGGGGTGCGAGCAGTACTTC
few	-	TRBV5-1	TRBJ1-2	15	CASSLAVTSNYGYTF	TGCGCCAGCAGCTTGGCGGTTACCTCTAACTATGGCTACACCTTC
-	-	TRBV6-5	TRBJ2-6	14	CASLDSSGANVLTF	TGTGCCAGCCTGGACAGCTCTGGGGCCAACGTCCTGACTTTC
-	-	TRBV27	TRBJ1-1	9	CASSLRAFF	TGTGCCAGCAGTTTACGGGCTTTCTTT
few	TRBD1	TRBV30	TRBJ1-4	15	CAWRPRQGIYEKLFF	TGTGCCTGGAGGCCTCGACAGGGCATTTACGAAAAACTGTTTTTT
-	TRBD2	TRBV6-5	TRBJ2-1	14	CASSYSGRANEQFF	TGTGCCAGCAGTTACAGCGGGAGGGCCAATGAGCAGTTCTTC
once	TRBD1	TRBV7-8	TRBJ1-2	12	CASNQGGYGYTF	TGTGCCAGCAACCAGGGGGGTTATGGCTACACCTTC
-	-	TRBV15	TRBJ2-7	13	CATRPGLSYEQYF	TGTGCCACCCGACCAGGGCTCTCCTACGAGCAGTACTTC
-	-	TRBV27	TRBJ2-3	14	CASSLFPFTDTQYF	TGTGCCAGCAGTTTATTCCCCTTCACAGATACGCAGTATTTT
-	-	TRBV19	TRBJ2-7	14	CASGINQGSYEQYF	TGTGCCAGTGGCATCAACCAGGGCTCCTACGAGCAGTACTTC
-	TRBD1	TRBV7-6	TRBJ1-1	14	CASSLASDRGEAFF	TGTGCCAGCAGCTTAGCGTCGGACAGGGGTGAAGCTTTCTTT
-	TRBD2	TRBV5-1	TRBJ2-1	20	CASSSGLAGVDRRSYNEQFF	TGCGCCAGCAGTTCTGGACTAGCGGGAGTTGACAGGAGGTCCTACAATGAGCAGTTCTTC
-	TRBD2	TRBV11-3	TRBJ2-3	18	CASSFPIAGVLSTDTQYF	TGTGCCAGCAGCTTCCCCATAGCGGGAGTCCTTAGCACAGATACGCAGTATTTT
-	TRBD1	TRBV28	TRBJ2-5	15	CASSTGYRGQETQYF	TGTGCCAGCAGTACCGGTTACAGGGGCCAAGAGACCCAGTACTTC
-	TRBD1	TRBV19	TRBJ1-1	14	CASSPGQGLTEAFF	TGTGCCAGTAGCCCGGGACAGGGTTTGACTGAAGCTTTCTTT
-	TRBD2	TRBV30	TRBJ2-1	16	CAWSVLDLADSNEQFF	TGTGCCTGGAGTGTACTGGATCTAGCGGATTCCAATGAGCAGTTCTTC
few	TRBD2	TRBV4-1	TRBJ2-1	17	CASSPSGTHSSYNEQFF	TGCGCCAGCAGCCCCAGCGGGACCCACTCCTCCTACAATGAGCAGTTCTTC
-	-	TRBV28	TRBJ2-7	13	CASGGLTPYEQYF	TGTGCCAGCGGCGGCCTTACTCCTTACGAGCAGTACTTC
-	-	TRBV5-1	TRBJ2-7	13	CASSLAASYEQYF	TGCGCCAGCAGCTTAGCGGCCTCCTACGAGCAGTACTTC
once	-	TRBV30	TRBJ2-3	14	CAWSVGGKADTQYF	TGTGCCTGGAGTGTAGGCGGGAAGGCAGATACGCAGTATTTT